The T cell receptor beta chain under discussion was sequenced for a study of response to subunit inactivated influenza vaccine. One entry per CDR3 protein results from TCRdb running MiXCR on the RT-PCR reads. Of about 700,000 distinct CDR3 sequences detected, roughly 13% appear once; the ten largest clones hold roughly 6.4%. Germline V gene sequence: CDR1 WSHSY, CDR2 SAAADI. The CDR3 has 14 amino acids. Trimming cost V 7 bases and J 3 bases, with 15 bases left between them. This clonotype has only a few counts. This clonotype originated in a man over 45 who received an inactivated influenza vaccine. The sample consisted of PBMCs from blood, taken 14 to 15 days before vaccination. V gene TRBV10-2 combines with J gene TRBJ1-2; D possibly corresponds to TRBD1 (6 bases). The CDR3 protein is CASTHQGSHYGYTF. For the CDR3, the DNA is TGCGCCAGCACTCATCAGGGGAGCCACTATGGCTACACCTTC.